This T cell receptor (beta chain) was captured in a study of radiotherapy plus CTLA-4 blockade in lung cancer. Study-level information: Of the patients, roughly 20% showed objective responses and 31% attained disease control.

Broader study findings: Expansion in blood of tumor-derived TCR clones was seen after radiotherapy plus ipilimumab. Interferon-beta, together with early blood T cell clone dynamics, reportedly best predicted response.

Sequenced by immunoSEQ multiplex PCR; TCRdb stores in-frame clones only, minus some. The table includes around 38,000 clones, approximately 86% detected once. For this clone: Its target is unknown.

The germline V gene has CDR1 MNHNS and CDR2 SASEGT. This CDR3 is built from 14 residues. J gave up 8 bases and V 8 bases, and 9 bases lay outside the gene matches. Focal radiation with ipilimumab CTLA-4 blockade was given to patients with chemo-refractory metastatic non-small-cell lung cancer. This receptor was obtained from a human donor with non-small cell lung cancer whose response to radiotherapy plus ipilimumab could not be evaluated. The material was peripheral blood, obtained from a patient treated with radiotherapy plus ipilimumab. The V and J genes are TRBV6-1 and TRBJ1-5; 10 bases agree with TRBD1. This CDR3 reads CASADRGHGEPQHF. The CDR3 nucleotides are TGTGCCAGCGCTGACAGGGGGCACGGGGAGCCCCAGCATTTT.